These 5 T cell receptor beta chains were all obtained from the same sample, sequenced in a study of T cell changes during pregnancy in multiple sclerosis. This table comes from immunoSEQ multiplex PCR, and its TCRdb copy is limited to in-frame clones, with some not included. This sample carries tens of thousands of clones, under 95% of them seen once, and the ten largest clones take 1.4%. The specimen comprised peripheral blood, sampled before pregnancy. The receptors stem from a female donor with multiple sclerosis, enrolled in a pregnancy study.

The CDR3 region has the DNA TGTGCCACCAGCAAGACAGGGACTAACACTGAAGCTTTCTTT. Translation: CATSKTGTNTEAFF. The rearrangement uses TRBV15 and TRBJ1-1, with 7 bases lining up with TRBD1. V was pared by 4 bases and J by 2 bases, with 4 bases of the junction left unmatched. The germline gives CDR1 LNHNV, CDR2 YYDKDF (reference sequence). The CDR3 consists of 14 residues.

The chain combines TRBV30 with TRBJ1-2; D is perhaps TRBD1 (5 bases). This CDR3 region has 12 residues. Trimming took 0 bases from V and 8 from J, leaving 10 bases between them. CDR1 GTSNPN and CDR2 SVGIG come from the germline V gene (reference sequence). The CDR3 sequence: CAWSVTGGGYTF. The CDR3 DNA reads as TGTGCCTGGAGTGTTACAGGTGGGGGCTACACCTTC.

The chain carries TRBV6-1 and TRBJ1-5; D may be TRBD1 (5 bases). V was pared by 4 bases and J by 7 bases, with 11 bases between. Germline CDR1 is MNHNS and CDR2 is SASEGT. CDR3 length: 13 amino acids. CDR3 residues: CASSGREEQPQHF. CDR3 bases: TGTGCCAGCAGTGGCAGGGAAGAACAGCCCCAGCATTTT.

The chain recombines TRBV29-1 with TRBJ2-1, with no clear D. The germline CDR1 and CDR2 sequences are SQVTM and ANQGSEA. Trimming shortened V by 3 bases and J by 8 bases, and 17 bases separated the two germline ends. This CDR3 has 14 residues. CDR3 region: CSVDWHLGVYEQFF. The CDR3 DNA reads TGCAGCGTTGACTGGCATCTAGGTGTATATGAGCAGTTCTTC.

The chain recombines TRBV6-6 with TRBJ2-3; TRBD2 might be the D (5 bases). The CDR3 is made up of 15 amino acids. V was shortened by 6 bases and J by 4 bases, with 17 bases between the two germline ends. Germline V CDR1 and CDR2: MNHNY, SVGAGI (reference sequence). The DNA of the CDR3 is TGTGCCAGCAGCCTATCTCCGCCCGGGGCAGATACGCAGTATTTT. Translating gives CASSLSPPGADTQYF.